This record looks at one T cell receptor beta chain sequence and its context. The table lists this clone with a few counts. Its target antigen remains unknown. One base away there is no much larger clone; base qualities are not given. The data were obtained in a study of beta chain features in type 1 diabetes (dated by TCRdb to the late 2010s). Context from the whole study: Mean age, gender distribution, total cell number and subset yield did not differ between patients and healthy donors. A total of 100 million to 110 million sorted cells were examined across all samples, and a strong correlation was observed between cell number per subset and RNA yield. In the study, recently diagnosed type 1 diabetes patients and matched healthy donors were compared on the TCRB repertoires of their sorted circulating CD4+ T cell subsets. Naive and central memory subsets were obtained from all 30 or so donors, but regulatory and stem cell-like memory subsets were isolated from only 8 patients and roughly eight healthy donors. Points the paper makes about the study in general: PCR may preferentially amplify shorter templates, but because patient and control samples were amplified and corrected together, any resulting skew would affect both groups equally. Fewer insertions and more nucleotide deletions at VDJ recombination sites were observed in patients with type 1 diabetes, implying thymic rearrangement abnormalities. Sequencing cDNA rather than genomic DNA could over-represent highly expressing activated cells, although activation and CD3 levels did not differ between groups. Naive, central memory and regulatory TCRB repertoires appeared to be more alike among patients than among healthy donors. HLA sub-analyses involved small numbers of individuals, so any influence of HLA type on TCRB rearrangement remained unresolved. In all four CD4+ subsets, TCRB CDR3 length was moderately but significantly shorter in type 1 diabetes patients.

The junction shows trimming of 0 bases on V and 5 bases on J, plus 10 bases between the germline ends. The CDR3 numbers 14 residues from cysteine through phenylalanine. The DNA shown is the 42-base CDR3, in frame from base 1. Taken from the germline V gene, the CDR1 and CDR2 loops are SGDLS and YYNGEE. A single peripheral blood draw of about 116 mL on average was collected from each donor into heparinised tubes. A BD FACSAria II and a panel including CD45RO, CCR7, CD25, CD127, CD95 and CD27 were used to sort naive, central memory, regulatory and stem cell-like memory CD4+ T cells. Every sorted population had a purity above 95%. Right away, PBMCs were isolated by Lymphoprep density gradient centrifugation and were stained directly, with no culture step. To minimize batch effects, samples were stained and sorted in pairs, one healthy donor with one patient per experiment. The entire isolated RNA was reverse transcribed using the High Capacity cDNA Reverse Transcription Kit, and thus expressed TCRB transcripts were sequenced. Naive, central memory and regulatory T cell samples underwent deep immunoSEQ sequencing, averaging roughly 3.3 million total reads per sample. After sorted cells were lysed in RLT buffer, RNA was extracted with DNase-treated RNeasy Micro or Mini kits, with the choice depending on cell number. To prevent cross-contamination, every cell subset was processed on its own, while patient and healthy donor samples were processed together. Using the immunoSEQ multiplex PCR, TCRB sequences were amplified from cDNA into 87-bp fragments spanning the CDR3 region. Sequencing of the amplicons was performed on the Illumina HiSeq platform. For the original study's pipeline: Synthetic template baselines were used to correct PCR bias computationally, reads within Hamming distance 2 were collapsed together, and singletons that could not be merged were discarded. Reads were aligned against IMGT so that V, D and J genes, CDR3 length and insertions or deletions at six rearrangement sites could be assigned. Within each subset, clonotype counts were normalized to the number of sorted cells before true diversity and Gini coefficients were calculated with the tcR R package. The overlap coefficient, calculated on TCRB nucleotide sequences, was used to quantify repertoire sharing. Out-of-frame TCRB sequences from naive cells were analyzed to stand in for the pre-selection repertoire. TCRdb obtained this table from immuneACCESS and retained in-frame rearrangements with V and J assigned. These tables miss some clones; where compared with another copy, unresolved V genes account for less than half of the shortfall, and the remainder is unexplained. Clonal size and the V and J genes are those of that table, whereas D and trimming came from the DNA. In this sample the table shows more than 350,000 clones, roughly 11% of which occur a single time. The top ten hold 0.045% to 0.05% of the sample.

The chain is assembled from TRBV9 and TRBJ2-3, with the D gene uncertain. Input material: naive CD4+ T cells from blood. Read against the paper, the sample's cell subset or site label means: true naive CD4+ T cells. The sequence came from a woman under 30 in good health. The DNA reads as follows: TGTGCCAGCAGCGTAGATTCAGTGGGAGATACGCAGTATTTT. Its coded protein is CASSVDSVGDTQYF.